This T cell receptor (beta chain) stems from a study of brain T cells in children with intractable seizures. Repertoires were generated with immunoSEQ multiplex PCR, while TCRdb's copy carries only in-frame clones and drops some. The sample lists roughly 69,000 clones; about 96% were seen once. This CDR3 has 15 amino acids. V shed 10 bases, J shed 5 bases, and the junction held 7 bases outside the gene matches. Germline V gives CDR1 KGHDR, CDR2 SFDVKD. Regarding this clone: Its matching antigen is unknown.

Broader study findings: Pre- and post-surgery blood differed in depth, so pre-surgery absences may be undersampling.

The V and J genes are TRBV24-1 and TRBJ2-1; 13 bases match TRBD2. This clonotype originated in a boy in the first two years of life with focal cortical dysplasia and intractable seizures. The source material was peripheral blood, sampled at surgery. The CDR3 spells CATKSGTSGNNEQFF. CDR3 bases: TGTGCCACGAAATCCGGGACTAGCGGGAACAATGAGCAGTTCTTC.